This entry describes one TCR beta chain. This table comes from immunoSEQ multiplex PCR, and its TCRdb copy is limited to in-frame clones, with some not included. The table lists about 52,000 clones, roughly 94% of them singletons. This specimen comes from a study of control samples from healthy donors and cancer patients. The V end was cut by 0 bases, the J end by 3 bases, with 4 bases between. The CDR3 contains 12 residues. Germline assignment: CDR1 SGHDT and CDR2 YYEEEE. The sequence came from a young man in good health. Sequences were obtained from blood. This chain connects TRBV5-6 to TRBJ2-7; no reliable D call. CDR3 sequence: CASSLGGYEQYF. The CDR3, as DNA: TGTGCCAGCAGCTTGGGGGGCTACGAGCAGTACTTC.